What follows are 32 T cell receptor beta chains derived from one specimen sequenced in a study of blood T cells in healthy people across ages. Then a second PCR, running about 6 to 12 cycles, was carried out with a sample-barcoded 5' primer and a J-beta primer mix. TCRdb passed the 5' RACE reads through MiXCR, listing each CDR3 protein once. The sample lists some 860,000 distinct CDR3 sequences; roughly 50% were seen once. The specimen was blood. The source is a middle-aged man in good health.

Concerning this clonotype itself: This could be a read error, since a much larger clone is one nucleotide away. The V and J genes are TRBV29-1 and TRBJ1-2; no clear D gene. The CDR3 totals 11 residues. CDR1 SQVTM and CDR2 ANQGSEA come from the germline V gene. CDR3 residues: CSDYSYGGHTF. The CDR3 coding sequence is TGCAGCGATTATTCGTACGGTGGCCACACCTTC.

The genes are TRBV20-1 and TRBJ2-3, with 10 bases lining up with TRBD2. Per the germline V gene, CDR1 is DFQATT and CDR2 is SNEGSKA (reference sequence). The CDR3 is made up of 14 amino acids. With 6 bases clipped from V and 5 bases from J, the junction kept 8 bases outside the gene matches. As DNA, the CDR3 is TGCAGTGCCCCCCTAGCGGGGGCCAGAGATACGCAGTATTTT. Translated, it gives CSAPLAGARDTQYF.

A few counts support this clonotype. The chain has TRBV28 and TRBJ2-7, with a tentative D call TRBD1 (6 bases). Trimming pared 1 base from V and 2 bases from J, leaving 21 bases between. Per the germline V gene, CDR1 is MDHEN and CDR2 is SYDVKM. This CDR3 contains 18 residues. The CDR3 protein is CASSLSSLARGRAYEQYF. Here the CDR3 DNA reads TGTGCCAGCAGTTTATCGTCGCTTGCCAGGGGTCGGGCCTACGAGCAGTACTTC.

Turning to this clonotype: At one end the junction does not follow the germline gene, possibly because of a read error. The genes are TRBV20-1 and TRBJ1-2; weak D call: TRBD1 (6 bases). Germline V gene data show CDR1 as DFQATT and CDR2 as SNEGSKA (reference sequence). The CDR3 length is 14 residues. This chain's CDR3 is CSARVRGARYGSTF. CDR3 DNA: TGCAGTGCTAGAGTTCGGGGGGCCAGATATGGCTCCACCTTC.

There are a few counts of this clonotype. DNA of the CDR3: TGCAGCGTTGAAGATTCCGGACAGGGCAGCTACACCTTC. Its translation: CSVEDSGQGSYTF. The chain combines TRBV29-1 with TRBJ1-2; the match to TRBD1 covers 8 bases. V lost 0 bases and J lost 9; bases outside the gene matches: 6. The germline CDR1 and CDR2 sequences are SQVTM and ANQGSEA. This CDR3 is built from 13 residues. Together with reference TRBV29-1 and TRBJ1-2, the CDR3 gives the full variable domain: SAVISQKPSRDICQRGTSLTIQCQVDSQVTMMFWYRQQPGQSLTLIATANQGSEATYESGFVIDKFPISRPNLTFSTLTVSNMSPEDSSIYLCSVEDSGQGSYTFGSGTRLTVV.

The V call is TRBV2, the J call TRBJ2-5; D tentatively fits TRBD1 or TRBD2 (6 bases each). V lost 3 bases and J lost 5, with 13 bases in between. Germline V gene data show CDR1 as SNHLY and CDR2 as FYNNEI. The CDR3 loop spans 14 amino acids. This chain's CDR3 is CASSEVRGRETQYF. The CDR3 DNA reads as TGTGCCAGCAGTGAGGTCCGGGGGCGCGAGACCCAGTACTTC.

The V gene is TRBV11-3, the J gene TRBJ1-4; 7 bases are shared with TRBD1. This CDR3 is 16 amino acids long. Germline-derived CDR1 and CDR2 are SGHNT and YENEEA. Unmatched junction bases numbered 10, after V lost 5 bases and J lost 4 bases. The CDR3 sequence: CASSPRNRGFNEKLFF. CDR3 nucleotide sequence: TGTGCCAGCAGCCCTCGAAACAGGGGATTTAATGAAAAACTGTTTTTT.

The chain joins TRBV7-9 to TRBJ2-5; 12 nucleotides align to TRBD1. The germline V gene has CDR1 SEHNR and CDR2 FQNEAQ (reference sequence). The V segment lost 5 bases and the J segment 11 bases; nucleotides outside the gene matches: 12. The CDR3 has 15 residues. The CDR3 here is CASSQGGQGANEQYF. The CDR3 DNA reads as TGTGCCAGCAGCCAAGGGGGACAGGGGGCCAATGAGCAGTACTTC.

The genes are TRBV19 and TRBJ1-2; D not certain. V was pared by 3 bases and J by 4 bases, with 18 bases between. The germline gives CDR1 LNHDA, CDR2 SQIVND (reference sequence). CDR3 size: 16 residues. CDR3 DNA sequence: TGTGCCAGTAGTATCAACCCTCTCGGCAGAAGCTATGGCTACACCTTC. Protein product: CASSINPLGRSYGYTF.

This clonotype was observed a handful of times. The V call is TRBV3-1, the J call TRBJ1-2; 7 positions match TRBD1. The CDR3 spans 15 residues. CDR1 is LGHDT, CDR2 YNNKEL, per germline (reference sequence). V was clipped by 3 bases and J by 4 bases; unmatched bases: 8. The CDR3, as DNA: TGTGCCAGCAGCCACCTGACAGGGAGATCCTATGGCTACACCTTC. Encoded protein: CASSHLTGRSYGYTF.

The V gene is TRBV24-1, the J gene TRBJ2-2; D unclear. The CDR3 extends over 13 amino acids. V was pared by 1 base and J by 8 bases, with 7 bases between. The germline gives CDR1 KGHDR, CDR2 SFDVKD. The CDR3: CATSDFETGELFF. The CDR3 coding sequence is TGTGCCACCAGTGATTTTGAAACGGGGGAGCTGTTTTTT.

The V call is TRBV18, the J call TRBJ1-4, with D perhaps TRBD1 (5 bases). Germline assignment: CDR1 KGHSH and CDR2 LQKENI. With 3 bases removed from V and 5 bases from J, the gap between germline ends came to 13 bases. This CDR3 is 15 amino acids long. The CDR3: CASSPWSGGNEKLFF. The CDR3, as DNA: TGTGCCAGCTCACCTTGGTCGGGGGGAAATGAAAAACTGTTTTTT. Using reference TRBV18 and TRBJ1-4 for the parts outside the CDR3, the full variable domain is NAGVMQNPRHLVRRRGQEARLRCSPMKGHSHVYWYRQLPEEGLKFMVYLQKENIIDESGMPKERFSAEFPKEGPSILRIQQVVRGDSAAYFCASSPWSGGNEKLFFGSGTQLSVL.

This clonotype was counted a few times. The genes are TRBV6-5 and TRBJ2-7, with D possibly being TRBD1 (6 bases). V was shortened by 6 bases and J by 4 bases, with 19 bases between the two germline ends. The CDR3 length is 15 residues. CDR1 and CDR2 from the germline V gene are MNHEY and SVGAGI. CDR3 sequence reads: CASSRNRQETYEQYF. CDR3 DNA sequence: TGTGCCAGCAGCCGCAACAGACAGGAAACATACGAGCAGTACTTC.

For the CDR3, the DNA is TGCGCCAGCAGCCAAGGGAACTTTGGGACAGATACGCAGTATTTT. Translation gives CASSQGNFGTDTQYF. The chain employs TRBV4-3 and TRBJ2-3; D not certain. Trimming cost V 1 base and J 3 bases, with 11 bases left between them. Germline loops: CDR1 LGHNA, CDR2 YSLEER. This CDR3 has 15 residues.

This clonotype was recorded a few times. V usage is TRBV13 and J usage is TRBJ2-5, with TRBD1 as a possible D gene (6 bases). The CDR3 is 15 residues long. Trimming removed 4 bases from V and 2 bases from J, with 14 bases in between. Germline CDR1 is PRHDT and CDR2 is FYEKMQ (reference sequence). The CDR3, as DNA: TGTGCCAGCAGCTCCCGCCTGGACAGACAAGAGACCCAGTACTTC. Protein: CASSSRLDRQETQYF.

This clonotype was detected only once. The rearrangement uses TRBV7-3 and TRBJ2-5; a possible D gene is TRBD1 (5 bases). Germline V CDR1 and CDR2: SGHTA, FQGTGA. The CDR3 spans 14 residues. V was pared by 1 base and J by 3 bases, with 9 bases between. CDR3 in DNA: TGTGCCAGCAGCTTAATGGGGCCGAAAGAGACCCAGTACTTC. It is translated as CASSLMGPKETQYF.

V and J are TRBV12-3 or TRBV12-4 and TRBJ1-1; a weak D match, TRBD1 (5 bases). Trimming took 8 bases from V and 5 from J, leaving 15 bases between them. This CDR3 comprises 13 residues. The CDR3 nucleotides read TGTGCCAGCGGATTCCGGCGGGGGACTGAAGCTTTCTTT. Translating it yields CASGFRRGTEAFF.

This clonotype showed up just a few times. This chain joins TRBV14 and TRBJ1-6; TRBD1 matches 8 bases. This CDR3 contains 16 residues. CDR1 is SGHDN, CDR2 FVKESK, per germline. V shed 3 bases and J 6 bases; nucleotides not matched to a gene: 7. DNA for the CDR3: TGTGCCAGCAGCCACCGGACACAGGGGGTTAATTCACCCCTCCACTTT. It yields the protein CASSHRTQGVNSPLHF. The full variable domain, completed using reference TRBV14 and TRBJ1-6, is EAGVTQFPSHSVIEKGQTVTLRCDPISGHDNLYWYRRVMGKEIKFLLHFVKESKQDESGMPNNRFLAERTGGTYSTLKVQPAELEDSGVYFCASSHRTQGVNSPLHFGNGTRLTVT.

This clonotype has only a few counts. The V and J genes are TRBV7-8 and TRBJ1-2, with 9 nucleotides matching TRBD1. With 1 base clipped from V and 0 bases from J, the junction kept 3 bases outside the gene matches. Per germline, CDR1 SGHVS and CDR2 FQNEAQ. This CDR3 is 16 amino acids long. The CDR3 sequence is CASSLEGTGTNYGYTF. CDR3 sequence (DNA): TGTGCCAGCAGCTTAGAGGGGACAGGGACTAACTATGGCTACACCTTC.

The chain joins TRBV5-6 to TRBJ1-4, with D possibly being TRBD1 (5 bases). Trimming pared 3 bases from V and 8 bases from J, leaving 14 bases between. Germline CDR1 and CDR2: SGHDT and YYEEEE. This CDR3 is 14 amino acids long. The CDR3 DNA is TGTGCCAGCAGCTCTGTTGGGGGAAACGAAAAACTGTTTTTT. Protein: CASSSVGGNEKLFF.

In its sample, this clonotype was seen a few times. The chain uses TRBV12-3 or TRBV12-4 and TRBJ2-5; D might be TRBD1 or TRBD2, each matching 7 bases. The CDR3 length is 14 residues. Trimming took off 5 bases at V and 5 bases at J, with 15 bases between the two ends. CDR3 DNA: TGTGCCAGCAGTCGCGGACTAGGGGGCGAGACCCAGTACTTC. It encodes CASSRGLGGETQYF.

This clonotype was picked up one time. This sequence joins TRBV24-1 and TRBJ2-7, with D hard to call. The ends were cut back, 1 base at V and 7 bases at J, with 13 bases in the middle. The CDR3 spans 14 residues. Germline V CDR1 and CDR2: KGHDR, SFDVKD. The chain's CDR3 is CATSDLRIGNEQYF. The CDR3 nucleotides read TGTGCCACCAGTGATTTAAGGATTGGGAATGAGCAGTACTTC.

This clonotype was observed a handful of times. The CDR3 coding sequence is TGTGCCAGCAGTTACCGTCGGGACAGACGAGCTAACTATGGCTACACCTTC. Translating gives CASSYRRDRRANYGYTF. The chain combines TRBV6-2 or TRBV6-3 with TRBJ1-2; 7 bases fit TRBD1. Germline lookup yields CDR1 MNHEY and CDR2 SVGEGT. Trimming at V came to 2 bases and at J to 0 bases, leaving 9 bases not matched to a gene. This CDR3 has 17 amino acids.

This clonotype was detected only a few times. The chain links TRBV6-2 or TRBV6-3 to TRBJ2-3, with D maybe TRBD2 (6 bases). The CDR3 is 16 residues long. Germline V gene data show CDR1 as MNHEY and CDR2 as SVGEGT. Deletions cut 6 bases from V and 2 bases from J, with 18 bases between. CDR3 region: CASSQRTISTTDTQYF. The CDR3 bases are TGTGCCAGCAGCCAACGGACTATTTCGACCACAGATACGCAGTATTTT.

This clonotype turned up a few times. The V and J genes are TRBV29-1 and TRBJ2-1; 9 nucleotides match TRBD1. V gave up 7 bases and J gave up 9 bases; unmatched junction bases: 13. Germline CDR1 and CDR2: SQVTM and ANQGSEA. CDR3 length: 14 residues. The DNA of the CDR3 is TGCAGCGCTGAGACAGGGGGAAATACTTTTGAGCAGTTCTTC. This codes for CSAETGGNTFEQFF.

This clonotype was seen more than once but under ten times. The CDR3 nucleotides read TGTGCCATCAGTGAGGGGACTAGCGGGATCGGCGAGCAGTACTTC. This codes for CAISEGTSGIGEQYF. The rearrangement uses TRBV10-3 and TRBJ2-7; 13 bases align to TRBD2. V shed 2 bases and J 6 bases; nucleotides not matched to a gene: 4. This CDR3 is 15 amino acids long. The germline gives CDR1 ENHRY, CDR2 SYGVKD.

This chain connects TRBV9 to TRBJ1-1; 7 bases map to TRBD1. The germline CDR1 and CDR2 sequences are SGDLS and YYNGEE. The CDR3 sequence is 15 residues long. The V segment lost 3 bases and the J segment 3 bases; nucleotides outside the gene matches: 8. DNA of the CDR3: TGTGCCAGCAGCGACTACAGGGGACTAGACACTGAAGCTTTCTTT. It translates to CASSDYRGLDTEAFF.

Only a few counts were recorded for this clonotype. This sequence joins TRBV12-3 or TRBV12-4 and TRBJ2-7; TRBD1 matches at 9 bases. This CDR3 is built from 16 residues. The V and J ends lost 3 bases and 3 bases, in that order; junction bases with no gene match: 9. The CDR3 sequence is CASSLFDWDRDYEQYF. The CDR3 nucleotides are TGTGCCAGCAGTTTGTTTGATTGGGACAGGGACTACGAGCAGTACTTC.

The rearrangement uses TRBV2 and TRBJ2-3; no clear D. The CDR3 covers 15 residues. The ends were cut back, 5 bases at V and 6 bases at J, with 18 bases in the middle. CDR1 and CDR2 (germline): SNHLY, FYNNEI. The CDR3 sequence is CASSRLVVGYDTQYF. The DNA of the CDR3 is TGTGCCAGCAGTCGATTAGTGGTGGGGTACGATACGCAGTATTTT.

This sequence joins TRBV28 and TRBJ2-5; D ambiguous. Germline V gene data show CDR1 as MDHEN and CDR2 as SYDVKM. Between the trimmed V and J ends, which lost 7 bases and 2 bases, there was a span of 14 bases. The CDR3 runs 14 residues. CDR3: CASIKRAGQETQYF. CDR3 DNA: TGTGCCAGCATAAAAAGGGCAGGACAAGAGACCCAGTACTTC.

The chain is built from TRBV9 and TRBJ2-5, with 9 bases aligning to TRBD2. Trimming cost V 0 bases and J 0 bases; bases outside gene matches: 6. Looked up from germline, CDR1 is SGDLS and CDR2 is YYNGEE. The CDR3 contains 17 residues. CDR3 amino acids: CASSVVSSSGNQETQYF. The CDR3 DNA follows: TGTGCCAGCAGCGTAGTTTCCTCTAGCGGGAACCAAGAGACCCAGTACTTC.

V gene TRBV6-6 combines with J gene TRBJ2-5; either TRBD1 or TRBD2 may supply D (5 bases each). Germline V gene data show CDR1 as MNHNY and CDR2 as SVGAGI (reference sequence). The CDR3 is 14 amino acids. The V end was cut by 6 bases, the J end by 11 bases, with 22 bases between. The CDR3 protein is CASSPGLGSGEQYF. DNA of the CDR3: TGTGCCAGCAGCCCGGGGCTTGGGAGTGGTGAGCAGTACTTC.